What follows are 5 T cell receptor beta chains derived from one specimen sequenced in a study of blood T cell repertoires in COVID-19. Some clones are missing from TCRdb's copy, which holds only in-frame ones; the method was immunoSEQ multiplex PCR. The table shows about 220,000 clones, with 75% to 90% occurring only once. The material sequenced was peripheral blood. These receptors came from a woman aged 70-85 years with COVID-19, enrolled during active disease.

The DNA of the CDR3 is TGTGCCAGCAGTTCCAGACTAGCGGGCGGGTACAATGAGCAGTTCTTC. It specifies CASSSRLAGGYNEQFF. The chain employs TRBV27 and TRBJ2-1; TRBD2 aligns across 10 bases. Per germline, CDR1 MNHEY and CDR2 SMNVEV (reference sequence). Trimming cost V 4 bases and J 4 bases; bases outside gene matches: 7. The CDR3 is made up of 16 amino acids.

This chain uses TRBV7-2 with TRBJ1-6, with a tentative D call TRBD1 (5 bases). The CDR3 runs to 16 residues. V was clipped by 5 bases and J by 8 bases, with 19 bases between them. Germline values: CDR1 SGHTA, CDR2 FQGNSA. CDR3 sequence: CASSPLRGVGHSPLHF. The CDR3 DNA reads TGTGCCAGCAGCCCTTTGCGGGGGGTAGGTCATTCACCCCTCCACTTT. Together with reference TRBV7-2 and TRBJ1-6, the CDR3 gives the full variable domain: GAGVSQSPSNKVTEKGKDVELRCDPISGHTALYWYRQSLGQGLEFLIYFQGNSAPDKSGLPSDRFSAERTGGSVSTLTIQRTQQEDSAVYLCASSPLRGVGHSPLHFGNGTRLTVT.

The chain combines TRBV7-9 with TRBJ1-6, with D possibly matching TRBD1 (5 bases). The CDR3 has 15 residues. Deletions cut 5 bases from V and 8 bases from J, with 16 bases between. Looked up from germline, CDR1 is SEHNR and CDR2 is FQNEAQ (reference sequence). CDR3 protein: CASSPSRGLDSPLHF. The CDR3 nucleotides read TGTGCCAGCAGCCCCAGCCGGGGACTCGATTCACCCCTCCACTTT.

This chain connects TRBV28 to TRBJ2-7, with D unresolved. V was pared by 9 bases and J by 1 base, with 16 bases between. The CDR3 totals 14 residues. Germline CDR1 is MDHEN and CDR2 is SYDVKM. The CDR3 here is CASNPVYRSYEQYF. CDR3 nucleotide sequence: TGTGCCAGTAACCCCGTTTATCGGTCCTACGAGCAGTACTTC.

This clone was seen only a few times. The V call is TRBV28, the J call TRBJ1-2, with a tentative D call TRBD1 (5 bases). Germline V gene lookup returns CDR1 MDHEN and CDR2 SYDVKM. Deletions cut 5 bases from V and 2 bases from J, with 6 bases between. This CDR3 has 12 amino acids. The CDR3 spells CASSGGNYGYTF. The DNA for the CDR3 is TGTGCCAGCAGTGGGGGGAACTATGGCTACACCTTC.